A single sample gave rise to the 13 T cell receptor beta chains below, sequenced in a study of blood T cell repertoires in COVID-19. The method was immunoSEQ multiplex PCR; TCRdb's version includes in-frame clones alone and lacks a portion of them. Of some 200,000 clones listed, about 85% are singletons. The sample taken for sequencing was peripheral blood. These receptors all come from a man in his sixties with COVID-19, enrolled during active disease.

This clone was detected only a few times. The gene calls are TRBV28 and TRBJ2-7; 9 nucleotides match TRBD1. The CDR3 consists of 15 residues. Germline assignment: CDR1 MDHEN and CDR2 SYDVKM. V was pared by 6 bases and J by 8 bases, with 14 bases of the junction left unmatched. The chain's CDR3 is CASSRTGTGLVKQYF. The DNA of the CDR3 is TGTGCCAGCAGCCGTACCGGGACAGGGCTTGTGAAGCAGTACTTC.

CDR3 DNA sequence: TGTGCCAGCAGCCCTAGGAGCAATCAGCCCCAGCATTTT. Residues: CASSPRSNQPQHF. V gene TRBV7-2 combines with J gene TRBJ1-5; D gene unclear. This CDR3 is built from 13 residues. Germline V gene data show CDR1 as SGHTA and CDR2 as FQGNSA. The V end lost 5 bases, the J end lost 1 base, and 6 bases lay between the germline ends.

The chain uses TRBV5-1 and TRBJ2-7, with 10 bases matching TRBD1. Germline CDR1 is SGHRS and CDR2 is YFSETQ. Losses at the gene ends were 7 bases for V and 5 bases for J; bases not matched to a gene: 3. CDR3 size: 12 residues. The CDR3 reads CASRDRGNEQYF. In DNA form, the CDR3 reads TGCGCCAGCCGGGACAGGGGCAACGAGCAGTACTTC.

This CDR3 is CATSDFRRTGSETQYF. DNA for the CDR3: TGTGCCACCAGTGATTTTAGGCGGACAGGGTCAGAGACCCAGTACTTC. The V and J genes are TRBV24-1 and TRBJ2-5; 8 nucleotides align to TRBD1. The trim removed 1 base at V and 4 bases at J, leaving 7 bases unmatched. The CDR3 length is 16 residues. Germline CDR1 is KGHDR and CDR2 is SFDVKD.

This clone was detected only once. The rearrangement links TRBV6-6 to TRBJ1-2; 7 bases match TRBD1. Germline assignment: CDR1 MNHNY and CDR2 SVGAGI (reference sequence). J was trimmed by 2 bases and V by 5 bases; bases with no gene match: 23. The CDR3 is made up of 20 amino acids. The chain's CDR3 is CASSLLPVTRRTGENYGYTF. The CDR3 region has the DNA TGTGCCAGCAGTCTACTCCCCGTCACCAGGAGGACAGGAGAGAACTATGGCTACACCTTC.

The chain is built from TRBV5-4 and TRBJ2-1; D might be TRBD1 (5 bases). The V and J ends lost 3 bases and 2 bases respectively, with 15 bases between them. The CDR3 is 16 amino acids. Per germline, CDR1 SGHNT and CDR2 YYREEE (reference sequence). The CDR3 nucleotides read TGTGCCAGCAGCTCCCAGGGTATAGGGGCCTACAATGAGCAGTTCTTC. The encoded protein is CASSSQGIGAYNEQFF.

The V and J genes are TRBV29-1 and TRBJ2-1; 9 bases line up with TRBD2. Trimming at V came to 4 bases and at J to 5 bases, leaving 3 bases not matched to a gene. This CDR3 has 13 amino acids. CDR1 and CDR2 from the germline V gene are SQVTM and ANQGSEA. In DNA form, the CDR3 reads TGCAGCGTTGGCATAGCGGGAGACAATGAGCAGTTCTTC. It is translated as CSVGIAGDNEQFF.

The chain has TRBV7-9 and TRBJ1-1; 8 bases fit TRBD1. Germline V gene data show CDR1 as SEHNR and CDR2 as FQNEAQ (reference sequence). The CDR3 extends over 13 amino acids. Trimming removed 1 base from V and 11 bases from J; junction bases left unmatched: 6. This CDR3 reads CASSLGSGGAAFF. The CDR3 DNA reads as TGTGCCAGCAGCTTAGGGTCAGGGGGCGCGGCTTTCTTT. Full variable domain (missing parts from reference TRBV7-9 and TRBJ1-1): DTGVSQNPRHKITKRGQNVTFRCDPISEHNRLYWYRQTLGQGPEFLTYFQNEAQLEKSRLLSDRFSAERPKGSFSTLEIQRTEQGDSAMYLCASSLGSGGAAFFGQGTRLTVV.

The chain couples TRBV10-3 to TRBJ2-2, with TRBD1 matching over 9 bases. V was pared by 3 bases and J by 4 bases, with 12 bases of the junction left unmatched. Per germline, CDR1 ENHRY and CDR2 SYGVKD. The CDR3 is 18 amino acids. CDR3 loop: CAISDTRGTGLGTGELFF. DNA for the CDR3: TGTGCCATCAGTGATACGCGGGGGACAGGGCTAGGCACCGGGGAGCTGTTTTTT.

The rearrangement joins TRBV5-1 to TRBJ2-5; D might be TRBD1 (6 bases). V was clipped by 7 bases and J by 2 bases, with 6 bases between them. The CDR3 is 11 residues long. CDR1 and CDR2 (germline): SGHRS, YFSETQ. CDR3 sequence reads: CASQGQETQYF. The CDR3 nucleotides read TGCGCCAGCCAGGGGCAAGAGACCCAGTACTTC.

V gene TRBV28 combines with J gene TRBJ1-2, with TRBD1 matching over 9 bases. J was trimmed by 7 bases and V by 6 bases; bases with no gene match: 6. Germline CDR1 is MDHEN and CDR2 is SYDVKM. This CDR3 comprises 13 residues. CDR3: CASSPGQGTGYTF. The CDR3 nucleotides read TGTGCCAGCAGCCCAGGACAGGGGACTGGCTACACCTTC.

The J gene is TRBJ2-2, the V gene TRBV19, with TRBD2 matching over 9 bases. The V gene's germline CDR1 is LNHDA and CDR2 SQIVND (reference sequence). CDR3 length: 16 amino acids. The V gene end was trimmed by 5 bases and the J gene end by 6 bases; junction bases not matched to a gene: 10. The CDR3 reads CASSPQAGGRAGELFF. For the CDR3, the DNA is TGTGCCAGTAGTCCCCAGGCGGGGGGGAGGGCCGGGGAGCTGTTTTTT. Complete variable domain (other parts from reference TRBV19 and TRBJ2-2): DGGITQSPKYLFRKEGQNVTLSCEQNLNHDAMYWYRQDPGQGLRLIYYSQIVNDFQKGDIAEGYSVSREKKESFPLTVTSAQKNPTAFYLCASSPQAGGRAGELFFGEGSRLTVL.

This chain uses TRBV30 with TRBJ1-1; 9 bases are shared with TRBD1. The CDR3 length is 13 residues. Losses at the gene ends were 2 bases for V and 9 bases for J; bases not matched to a gene: 7. CDR1 is GTSNPN, CDR2 SVGIG, per germline (reference sequence). This CDR3 reads CAWSPGQGTKAFF. The CDR3 nucleotides read TGTGCCTGGAGTCCCGGACAGGGGACAAAAGCTTTCTTT.